These 24 T cell receptor beta chains originate from one sample sequenced in a study of blood T cell repertoires in COVID-19. Measured with immunoSEQ multiplex PCR; TCRdb has only the in-frame clones, and not every one. The sample has fewer than 300,000 clones; 91% are singletons. Sequencing used peripheral blood. These receptor sequences come from a woman aged 30 to 39 with COVID-19, enrolled during active disease.

The rearrangement uses TRBV5-6 and TRBJ2-1, with 10 bases fitting TRBD2. Germline CDR1 SGHDT, CDR2 YYEEEE. The CDR3 has 16 amino acids. The junction had 6 bases not matched to a gene; V was cut back by 2 bases and J by 4 bases. CDR3 amino acids: CASSLTSGAHYNEQFF. CDR3 coding DNA: TGTGCCAGCAGCTTAACTAGCGGGGCCCATTACAATGAGCAGTTCTTC.

The J gene is TRBJ2-3, the V gene TRBV19, with 7 bases fitting TRBD1. Germline V lookup: CDR1 LNHDA, CDR2 SQIVND (reference sequence). The CDR3 totals 16 residues. Losses at the gene ends were 4 bases for V and 0 bases for J; bases not matched to a gene: 7. CDR3 sequence (DNA): TGTGCCAGTAGTAGGGGACAGCAACCTAGCACAGATACGCAGTATTTT. Its protein is CASSRGQQPSTDTQYF.

This clone has only one observation. The V and J genes are TRBV29-1 and TRBJ1-2; tentative D call: TRBD1 (5 bases). Deletions cut 6 bases from V and 1 base from J, with 6 bases between. The germline gives CDR1 SQVTM, CDR2 ANQGSEA. This CDR3 has 11 residues. In nucleotides, the CDR3 is TGCAGCGTCGACAGTAACTATGGCTACACCTTC. Protein product: CSVDSNYGYTF.

V gene TRBV24-1 combines with J gene TRBJ1-4; possible D gene TRBD1, 5 bases. The CDR3 loop spans 15 amino acids. Germline assignment: CDR1 KGHDR and CDR2 SFDVKD. V lost 4 bases and J lost 8, with 16 bases in between. This CDR3 reads CATSEGLQAGEKLFF. CDR3 bases: TGTGCCACCAGTGAGGGGTTACAGGCCGGGGAAAAACTGTTTTTT.

This rearrangement joins TRBV7-2 to TRBJ1-1, with no clear D. CDR1 SGHTA and CDR2 FQGNSA come from the germline V gene. This CDR3 region has 15 residues. Trimming stripped 4 bases from V and 1 base from J, with 13 bases between. The CDR3 DNA reads as TGTGCCAGCAGCTCCCTTGGGAGGACGAACACTGAAGCTTTCTTT. Translated: CASSSLGRTNTEAFF.

This clone was seen a single time. This rearrangement joins TRBV19 to TRBJ2-1; weak D call: TRBD1 (5 bases). CDR3 length: 13 amino acids. Trimming stripped 7 bases from V and 1 base from J, with 8 bases between. The germline V gene has CDR1 LNHDA and CDR2 SQIVND (reference sequence). The CDR3 nucleotides are TGTGCCAGTATGGGGCTGTCCTACAATGAGCAGTTCTTC. The encoded protein is CASMGLSYNEQFF.

This chain uses TRBV9 with TRBJ2-2, with D unclear. The CDR3 has 13 amino acids. CDR1 SGDLS and CDR2 YYNGEE come from the germline V gene. V lost 3 bases, J lost 7 bases, and 10 bases lay in between. As DNA, the CDR3 is TGTGCCAGCAGCGCCTCCGGTTTCGGGGAGCTGTTTTTT. The encoded protein is CASSASGFGELFF.

This clone was detected many times. The chain employs TRBV4-1 and TRBJ1-1; D ambiguous. This CDR3 region has 13 residues. Germline V gives CDR1 MGHRA, CDR2 YSYEKL. V lost 0 bases, J lost 9 bases, and 11 bases lay in between. CDR3 DNA: TGCGCCAGCAGCCAAGAGGAGGGAGGAAAAGCTTTCTTT. Its translation is CASSQEEGGKAFF.

The chain couples TRBV11-2 to TRBJ1-2; D possibly corresponds to TRBD1 (5 bases). V lost 0 bases, J lost 6 bases, and 14 bases lay in between. The CDR3 length is 15 residues. Per germline, CDR1 SGHAT and CDR2 FQNNGV. In DNA, the CDR3 is TGTGCCAGCAGCTTAGAGGGCAGGGATAAAGATGGCTACACCTTC. This sequence encodes CASSLEGRDKDGYTF.

The chain combines TRBV10-3 with TRBJ1-2; 7 bases are a match to TRBD1. The CDR3 runs 17 residues. Germline CDR1 is ENHRY and CDR2 is SYGVKD. V dropped 0 bases and J dropped 8; count of bases not matched to a gene: 15. The chain's CDR3 is CAISESLGRDRSYGYTF. For the CDR3, the DNA is TGTGCCATCAGTGAGTCTCTCGGGAGGGACAGATCTTACGGCTACACCTTC.

The sample holds one count of this clone. The chain carries TRBV3-1 (or the pseudogene TRBV3-2) and TRBJ1-2; D unclear. The CDR3 is made up of 13 amino acids. Trimming cost V 2 bases and J 8 bases, with 12 bases left between them. The germline V gene has CDR1 LGHDT and CDR2 YNNKEL (reference sequence). For the CDR3, the DNA is TGTGCCAGCAGCCAACTTGCGGGGTCAGGCTACACCTTC. This sequence encodes CASSQLAGSGYTF.

This chain connects TRBV24-1 to TRBJ2-3, with a weak D call TRBD2 (5 bases). Trimming took off 3 bases at V and 5 bases at J, with 17 bases between the two ends. CDR3 length: 16 residues. CDR1 and CDR2 from the germline V gene are KGHDR and SFDVKD. The CDR3 coding sequence is TGTGCCACCAGTGATAGGACGGGAAGTCCCGGAGATACGCAGTATTTT. This encodes CATSDRTGSPGDTQYF.

The chain has TRBV5-6 and TRBJ1-2; D is perhaps TRBD1 (6 bases). V lost 2 bases and J 1 base, leaving 9 bases between the germline ends. CDR1 is SGHDT and CDR2 is YYEEEE in the germline V gene. The CDR3 length is 14 residues. In DNA, the CDR3 is TGTGCCAGCAGCTTAGGGGGTCATAACTATGGCTACACCTTC. This encodes CASSLGGHNYGYTF.

This chain connects TRBV5-1 to TRBJ2-5; D not certain. V was shortened by 4 bases and J by 5 bases, with 12 bases between the two germline ends. Germline lookup yields CDR1 SGHRS and CDR2 YFSETQ. CDR3 length: 13 amino acids. CDR3 region: CASSPRNGETQYF. CDR3 nucleotide sequence: TGCGCCAGCAGCCCTAGGAACGGGGAGACCCAGTACTTC.

The J gene is TRBJ1-1, the V gene TRBV5-6, with 9 nucleotides matching TRBD1. Losses at the gene ends were 4 bases for V and 3 bases for J; bases not matched to a gene: 13. The length of the CDR3 is 17 residues. Germline V gives CDR1 SGHDT, CDR2 YYEEEE. CDR3 sequence: CASSPGTGLNSDTEAFF. DNA for the CDR3: TGTGCCAGCAGCCCCGGGACAGGGCTTAACTCGGACACTGAAGCTTTCTTT.

The count of this clone is one. This chain joins TRBV5-1 and TRBJ1-2; D may be TRBD1 (6 bases). Germline V gene lookup returns CDR1 SGHRS and CDR2 YFSETQ. CDR3 size: 15 residues. V shed 0 bases and J shed 6 bases, with 15 bases lying between them. CDR3 nucleotide sequence: TGCGCCAGCAGCTTGGCCGGGGGGCTAAGCCATGGCTACACCTTC. Its translation is CASSLAGGLSHGYTF.

The J gene is TRBJ2-1, the V gene TRBV9, with TRBD2 identical over 8 bases. Germline V gene sequence: CDR1 SGDLS, CDR2 YYNGEE. The CDR3 has 19 amino acids. J gave up 1 base and V 0 bases, and 12 bases lay outside the gene matches. CDR3 nucleotide sequence: TGTGCCAGCAGCGTAGCTTACCGGGAGGGCCAAGGATCCTACAATGAGCAGTTCTTC. This sequence encodes CASSVAYREGQGSYNEQFF.

The chain joins TRBV20-1 to TRBJ1-2; D unresolved. This CDR3 is built from 12 residues. V dropped 3 bases and J dropped 1 base, with 6 bases sitting between them. From germline, CDR1 is DFQATT and CDR2 SNEGSKA (reference sequence). CDR3 coding DNA: TGCAGTGCTAGTGGACTTAACTATGGCTACACCTTC. This sequence encodes CSASGLNYGYTF.

The chain has TRBV5-1 and TRBJ2-1, with D possibly TRBD2 on 6 matching bases. The CDR3 length is 12 residues. Trimming took 0 bases from V and 9 from J, leaving 7 bases between them. The germline V gene has CDR1 SGHRS and CDR2 YFSETQ. The CDR3 nucleotides are TGCGCCAGCAGCTTGGGGGGAGGTGAGCAGTTCTTC. Translated, it gives CASSLGGGEQFF.

V usage is TRBV19 and J usage is TRBJ1-3; D is ambiguous. The germline V gene encodes CDR1 LNHDA and CDR2 SQIVND (reference sequence). V lost 1 base and J lost 0, with 10 bases in between. The CDR3 consists of 16 residues. The CDR3 coding sequence is TGTGCCAGTAGTATAGGATGGCGGGTCTCTGGAAACACCATATATTTT. Protein sequence: CASSIGWRVSGNTIYF. The full variable domain, rest sourced from reference TRBV19 and TRBJ1-3, is DGGITQSPKYLFRKEGQNVTLSCEQNLNHDAMYWYRQDPGQGLRLIYYSQIVNDFQKGDIAEGYSVSREKKESFPLTVTSAQKNPTAFYLCASSIGWRVSGNTIYFGEGSWLTVV.

This clone was detected once. The rearrangement joins TRBV25-1 to TRBJ1-2; maybe TRBD1 (5 bases). V was clipped by 2 bases and J by 4 bases, with 8 bases between them. This CDR3 is built from 13 residues. Per the germline V gene, CDR1 is MGHDK and CDR2 is SYGVNS. The CDR3 is CASSEQGSYGYTF. The CDR3 DNA sequence: TGTGCCAGCAGTGAACAGGGTTCCTATGGCTACACCTTC.

The chain is built from TRBV7-9 and TRBJ2-2, with 8 bases fitting TRBD1. Germline V gene lookup returns CDR1 SEHNR and CDR2 FQNEAQ (reference sequence). The junction had 5 bases not matched to a gene; V was cut back by 5 bases and J by 3 bases. There are 15 residues in the CDR3. The chain's CDR3 is CASSLDRGYTGELFF. For the CDR3, the DNA is TGTGCCAGCAGCCTAGACAGGGGCTACACCGGGGAGCTGTTTTTT.

The chain recombines TRBV7-8 with TRBJ2-7; TRBD2 matches 13 bases. The CDR3 is 16 residues long. After removal of 5 bases from V and 3 bases from J, the junction contained 7 bases not matched to a gene. Germline V gives CDR1 SGHVS, CDR2 FQNEAQ. The CDR3 region has the DNA TGTGCCAGCAGCCTAGGACTAGCGGGAGAGAACTACGAGCAGTACTTC. This translates into CASSLGLAGENYEQYF.

The chain carries TRBV24-1 and TRBJ1-6; 8 positions match TRBD1. The CDR3 has 18 residues. The J segment lost 7 bases and the V segment lost 5 bases, leaving 15 bases of the junction unmatched. Per germline, CDR1 KGHDR and CDR2 SFDVKD. CDR3 region: CATSVPRTGLRWNSPLHF. The CDR3 DNA reads as TGTGCCACCAGTGTTCCTAGGACAGGGTTACGTTGGAATTCACCCCTCCACTTT.